These T cell receptor beta chains were read from a single sample in a study of identical twins. TCRdb passed the 5' RACE reads through MiXCR, listing each CDR3 protein once. The sample holds 200,000 to 250,000 distinct CDR3 sequences, roughly 7% seen once. The data were also submitted as part of a second study, on yellow fever vaccine responses in identical twins.

The sequencing input was memory (CD45RO+) T cells sorted from blood. These receptors were collected from a woman aged 18-35 years in good health. The conserved cysteine and the conserved F or W are not part of the CDR3 here. Fields, in order: CDR3 length, J gene, clone size, V gene, CDR3 protein. Expanded clones get a size class; other rows say once, few or many, or leave the size out.

length: 14; J: TRBJ1-2; size: -; V: TRBV7-8; CDR3: ASSLIFPGGDYGYT
length: 13; J: TRBJ1-1; size: -; V: TRBV6-1; CDR3: ASSETPGPNTEAF
length: 14; J: TRBJ2-1; size: many; V: TRBV12-3/TRBV12-4; CDR3: ASSLVASGGGGEQF
length: 14; J: TRBJ2-2; size: many; V: TRBV7-2; CDR3: ASSPAGSRNTGELF
length: 11; J: TRBJ2-3; size: -; V: TRBV15; CDR3: ATSINVADTQY
length: 11; J: TRBJ2-3; size: -; V: TRBV7-9; CDR3: ASSWGTTDTQY
length: 16; J: TRBJ1-1; size: many; V: TRBV4-2; CDR3: ASSPLEDRPLLRTEAF
length: 17; J: TRBJ2-1; size: few; V: TRBV20-1; CDR3: SASEASGRWVRTYNEQF
length: 14; J: TRBJ2-1; size: -; V: TRBV9; CDR3: ASSARTPSSYNEQF
length: 13; J: TRBJ1-1; size: -; V: TRBV28; CDR3: ASKSGDIYDTEAF